Following are 18 T cell receptor beta chains from one sample sequenced in a study of beta chain features in type 1 diabetes. The study reverse transcribed the entire isolated RNA, so it sequenced expressed TCRB transcripts. The protocol was immunoSEQ multiplex PCR, while the TCRdb copy is restricted to in-frame clones and leaves out a portion. Among about 360,000 clones listed, about 12% were seen once. The sequenced sample was naive CD4+ T cells from blood. These TCRs come from a man aged 18 to 29 in good health.

This clone was counted only a few times. The chain couples TRBV19 to TRBJ1-2; D might be TRBD1 (5 bases). V was cut by 3 bases and J by 8 bases, with 16 bases left in between. CDR3 length equals 14 residues. Germline-derived CDR1 and CDR2 are LNHDA and SQIVND (reference sequence). The CDR3 nucleotides read TGTGCCAGTAGTATTACTGGCCAGGGCGACGGCTACACCTTC. It is translated as CASSITGQGDGYTF.

The CDR3 loop reads CAWSLRSGYGYTF. The CDR3 DNA is TGTGCCTGGAGCTTACGGTCCGGCTATGGCTACACCTTC. V and J are TRBV30 and TRBJ1-2, with D unresolved. V was clipped by 3 bases and J by 4 bases, with 12 bases between them. The CDR3 is 13 amino acids. The germline CDR1 and CDR2 sequences are GTSNPN and SVGIG (reference sequence).

This clone showed up just a few times. The CDR3 sequence is CASSLVREGNSPLHF. CDR3 bases: TGTGCCAGCAGCTTAGTGAGGGAAGGGAATTCACCCCTCCACTTT. The chain links TRBV7-2 to TRBJ1-6, with D hard to call. The germline V and J ends were trimmed by 1 base and 7 bases, with 11 bases remaining between them. Germline V CDR1 and CDR2: SGHTA, FQGNSA. The CDR3 loop spans 15 amino acids.

The J gene is TRBJ2-7, the V gene TRBV7-2; D is possibly TRBD2 (5 bases). The germline gives CDR1 SGHTA, CDR2 FQGNSA. The V end was cut by 1 base, the J end by 3 bases, with 7 bases between. This CDR3 has 13 amino acids. The CDR3 bases are TGTGCCAGCAGCTTAGTCGGGGTCTACGAGCAGTACTTC. This gives the protein CASSLVGVYEQYF.

The chain links TRBV4-3 to TRBJ1-2; TRBD1 is a possible D gene (6 bases). The CDR3 is 17 amino acids. From germline, CDR1 is LGHNA and CDR2 YSLEER. V was pared by 0 bases and J by 0 bases, with 14 bases between. The CDR3 nucleotides are TGCGCCAGCAGCCAAGATGGCGGGGGCTTCGCTAACTATGGCTACACCTTC. The encoded protein is CASSQDGGGFANYGYTF.

A few counts support this clone. The genes are TRBV5-1 and TRBJ1-1; a possible D gene is TRBD1 (6 bases). Trimming took 4 bases from V and 3 from J, leaving 16 bases between them. The CDR3 is 15 residues long. CDR1 is SGHRS and CDR2 is YFSETQ in the germline V gene. This CDR3 is CASSAVSRQDTEAFF. The CDR3 DNA sequence: TGCGCCAGCAGCGCAGTGTCTCGACAGGACACTGAAGCTTTCTTT.

This clone was found a few times. The rearrangement links TRBV25-1 to TRBJ2-3; the D gene is possibly TRBD1 (6 bases). The CDR3 has 13 residues. The V gene lost 2 bases and the J gene lost 4 bases, with 7 bases spanning the gap. CDR1 and CDR2 from the germline V gene are MGHDK and SYGVNS. As DNA, the CDR3 is TGTGCCAGCAGTGAAGCAGGGGCAGATACGCAGTATTTT. Translation gives CASSEAGADTQYF.

The rearrangement joins TRBV11-2 to TRBJ2-1, with a tentative D call TRBD2 (5 bases). CDR3 length: 13 amino acids. The germline V gene encodes CDR1 SGHAT and CDR2 FQNNGV. V was clipped by 11 bases and J by 6 bases, with 17 bases between them. The CDR3 here is CAARRISPNEQFF. DNA for the CDR3: TGTGCCGCTCGGAGGATTTCCCCCAATGAGCAGTTCTTC. The variable domain in full, with the rest retrieved from reference TRBV11-2 and TRBJ2-1, is EAGVAQSPRYKIIEKRQSVAFWCNPISGHATLYWYQQILGQGPKLLIQFQNNGVVDDSQLPKDRFSAERLKGVDSTLKIQPAKLEDSAVYLCAARRISPNEQFFGPGTRLTVL.

The table lists this clone with a few counts. The chain uses TRBV7-2 and TRBJ1-5; TRBD1 agrees at 7 bases. V trimming: 8 bases; J trimming: 4 bases; junction bases outside the gene matches: 11. CDR1 and CDR2 from the germline V gene are SGHTA and FQGNSA. The CDR3 is 15 residues long. The CDR3: CASCCKQGPNQPQHF. The CDR3 DNA reads as TGTGCCAGCTGCTGCAAACAGGGGCCTAATCAGCCCCAGCATTTT.

In this sample, this clone turned up a few times. The same CDR3 can be traced to other DNA sequences in this sample. This rearrangement joins TRBV28 to TRBJ1-5, with D maybe TRBD1 (5 bases). Germline-derived CDR1 and CDR2 are MDHEN and SYDVKM. V was cut by 6 bases and J by 3 bases, with 9 bases left in between. The CDR3 length is 13 residues. CDR3 protein: CASSRDSNQPQHF. The CDR3 nucleotides read TGTGCCAGCAGCAGGGATTCCAATCAGCCCCAGCATTTT.

The rearrangement joins TRBV7-3 to TRBJ1-2; tentatively, D is TRBD1 (6 bases). Trimming left V 2 bases short and J 3 bases short, with 13 bases between. Germline CDR1 is SGHTA and CDR2 is FQGTGA. The CDR3 runs 15 residues. CDR3 sequence reads: CASSLGGGGYYGYTF. The CDR3 DNA follows: TGTGCCAGCAGCTTAGGCGGCGGGGGCTACTATGGCTACACCTTC.

This clone showed up many times. The chain links TRBV7-9 to TRBJ2-3; 7 nucleotides align to TRBD1. Germline lookup yields CDR1 SEHNR and CDR2 FQNEAQ (reference sequence). This CDR3 region has 13 residues. The J segment lost 2 bases and the V segment lost 10 bases, leaving 6 bases of the junction unmatched. The CDR3 loop reads CATGDSATDTQYF. In DNA, the CDR3 is TGTGCCACTGGGGACAGCGCCACAGATACGCAGTATTTT.

The sample holds a few counts of this clone. CDR3 DNA: TGTGCCAGCAGTCCGGGACAGGGTGGAGAGCAGTACTTC. The encoded protein is CASSPGQGGEQYF. The chain has TRBV6-1 and TRBJ2-7; 9 bases agree with TRBD1. With 5 bases clipped from V and 7 bases from J, the junction kept 6 bases outside the gene matches. Germline CDR1 and CDR2: MNHNS and SASEGT. The CDR3 contains 13 residues.

With respect to this clone: Compared with germline, one end of the junction differs, possibly owing to a read error. The chain has TRBV7-7 and TRBJ2-7; 7 nucleotides match TRBD1. From germline, CDR1 is SSHAT and CDR2 FNYEAQ (reference sequence). The CDR3 has 14 amino acids. The CDR3 DNA is TGTGCTAGCAGCCCCTTTGACAGGGTCTACGAGCAGTACTTC. It specifies CASSPFDRVYEQYF. Looking up the rest from reference TRBV7-7 and TRBJ2-7 gives the full variable domain: GAGVSQSPRYKVTKRGQDVTLRCDPISSHATLYWYQQALGQGPEFLTYFNYEAQPDKSGLPSDRFSAERPEGSISTLTIQRTEQRDSAMYRCASSPFDRVYEQYFGPGTRLTVT.

In this sample, this clone turned up a few times. As DNA, the CDR3 is TGTGCCAGCAGGCCCAGCGGGTATTCCTACGAGCAGTACTTC. Protein sequence: CASRPSGYSYEQYF. The chain carries TRBV27 and TRBJ2-7; possible D gene TRBD2, 6 bases. Per the germline V gene, CDR1 is MNHEY and CDR2 is SMNVEV (reference sequence). V was clipped by 6 bases and J by 1 base, with 13 bases between them. This CDR3 comprises 14 residues.

This clone was observed a handful of times. V usage is TRBV7-9 and J usage is TRBJ2-5, with 7 positions matching TRBD1. With V trimmed by 6 bases and J by 4 bases, 11 bases remained unmatched. This CDR3 contains 15 residues. CDR1 and CDR2 (germline): SEHNR, FQNEAQ (reference sequence). CDR3 amino acids: CASRPPPRGRETQYF. In DNA form, the CDR3 reads TGTGCCAGCAGGCCCCCCCCAAGGGGGCGAGAGACCCAGTACTTC.

V usage is TRBV9 and J usage is TRBJ1-2; D not resolved. CDR3 length: 14 amino acids. Germline loops: CDR1 SGDLS, CDR2 YYNGEE. Trimming took 0 bases from V and 0 from J, leaving 6 bases between them. The CDR3, as DNA: TGTGCCAGCAGCGTAGATCATGCTAACTATGGCTACACCTTC. Its translation: CASSVDHANYGYTF.

Turning to this clone: This same CDR3 is encoded by further DNA sequences in the sample. The chain joins TRBV30 to TRBJ1-2; TRBD1 aligns across 8 bases. The CDR3 sequence is 13 residues long. The V gene's germline CDR1 is GTSNPN and CDR2 SVGIG (reference sequence). The V and J ends lost 2 bases and 8 bases, in that order; junction bases with no gene match: 7. CDR3 DNA: TGTGCCTGGAGTCCCCGGACAGGGAGCGGCTACACCTTC. Its protein is CAWSPRTGSGYTF.